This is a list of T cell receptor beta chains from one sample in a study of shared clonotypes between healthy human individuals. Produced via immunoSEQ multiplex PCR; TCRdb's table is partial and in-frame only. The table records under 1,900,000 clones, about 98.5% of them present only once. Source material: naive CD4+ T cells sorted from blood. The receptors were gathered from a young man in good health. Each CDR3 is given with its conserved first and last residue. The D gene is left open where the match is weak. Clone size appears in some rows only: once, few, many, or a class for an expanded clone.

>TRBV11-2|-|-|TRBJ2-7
TGTGCCAGCAGCTTAGTTGCAGAGCAGTACTTC
CASSLVAEQYF
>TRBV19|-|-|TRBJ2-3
TGTGCCAGTAGGACGGGAGCGACAGATACGCAGTATTTT
CASRTGATDTQYF
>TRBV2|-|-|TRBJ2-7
TGTGCCAGCAGAGAATCAGTATACTACGAGCAGTACTTC
CASRESVYYEQYF
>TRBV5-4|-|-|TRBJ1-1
TGTGCCAGCAGCTTACCCAAAACTACCCTTACACTGCCAAACACTGAAGCTTTCTTT
CASSLPKTTLTLPNTEAFF
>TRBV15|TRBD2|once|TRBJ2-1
TGTGCCACCAGCAGAGAAGCGGGAGGTTACAATGAGCAGTTCTTC
CATSREAGGYNEQFF
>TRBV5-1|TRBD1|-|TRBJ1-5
TGCGCCAGCAGCTTGGAAGGGACAGGGATTCAGCCCCAGCATTTT
CASSLEGTGIQPQHF
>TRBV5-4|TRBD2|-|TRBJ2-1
TGTGCCAGCAGCTTGGCTAGCGGGAGGGCCTTGGATGAGCAGTTCTTC
CASSLASGRALDEQFF
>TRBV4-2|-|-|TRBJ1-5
TGTGCCAGCAGCCAAGACCTGAATCAGCCCCAGCATTTT
CASSQDLNQPQHF
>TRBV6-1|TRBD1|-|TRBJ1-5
TGTGCCAGCAGTGAAGCTCGCAGGGGGCGCGGGCAGCCCCAGCATTTT
CASSEARRGRGQPQHF
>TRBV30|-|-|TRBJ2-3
TGTGCCTGGAGTGGATCCACAGATACGCAGTATTTT
CAWSGSTDTQYF
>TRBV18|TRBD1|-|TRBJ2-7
TGTGCCAGCTCACCAACGGCCGGGACAGGGAGCTCCTACGAGCAGTACTTC
CASSPTAGTGSSYEQYF
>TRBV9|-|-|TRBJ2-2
TGTGCCAGCAGCGTCGGAGGGTCTGGGGAGCTGTTTTTT
CASSVGGSGELFF
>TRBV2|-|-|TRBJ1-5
TGTGCCAGCAGTTTTACAGGGATCCAGCCCCAGCATTTT
CASSFTGIQPQHF
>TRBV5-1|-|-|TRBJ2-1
TGCGCCAGCAGCCTGTCTAGCTTCAATGAGCAGTTCTTC
CASSLSSFNEQFF
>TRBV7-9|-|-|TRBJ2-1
TGTGCCAGCAGCTTAGTTGGGGGCGGTGAGCAGTTCTTC
CASSLVGGGEQFF
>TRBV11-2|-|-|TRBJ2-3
TGTGCCAGCAGCAAAATGGGGACACCACATACGCAGTATTTT
CASSKMGTPHTQYF
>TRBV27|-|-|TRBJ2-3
TGTGCCAGCAGTTTAACAGGGCGGATTAGCACAGATACGCAGTATTTT
CASSLTGRISTDTQYF